Following are 23 T cell receptor beta chains from one sample sequenced in a study of T cell responses to AZD1222 COVID-19 vaccine. Measured with immunoSEQ multiplex PCR; TCRdb has only the in-frame clones, and not every one. The sample includes under 200,000 clones, more than 90% seen only once; the top ten take 1.5% to 2%. The material sequenced was peripheral blood, taken on day 0 of AZD1222 vaccination. The receptors shown here come from an adult in good health.

The chain combines TRBV5-6 with TRBJ2-5, with D tentatively TRBD1 (6 bases). V shed 4 bases and J shed 2 bases, with 12 bases lying between them. The germline V gene has CDR1 SGHDT and CDR2 YYEEEE. The CDR3 loop spans 14 amino acids. DNA for the CDR3: TGTGCCAGCAGCCTCGGACAGTCTCAAGAGACCCAGTACTTC. This gives the protein CASSLGQSQETQYF.

This clone was detected only once. This chain joins TRBV7-9 and TRBJ1-2; D is perhaps TRBD1 (5 bases). V gave up 0 bases and J gave up 3 bases, with 11 bases separating them. This CDR3 has 15 amino acids. The V gene's germline CDR1 is SEHNR and CDR2 FQNEAQ (reference sequence). CDR3 amino acids: CASSLAGTDYYGYTF. CDR3 DNA sequence: TGTGCCAGCAGCTTAGCTGGGACGGATTACTATGGCTACACCTTC.

The chain combines TRBV9 with TRBJ2-5; D not resolved. The CDR3 totals 14 residues. The V and J ends lost 2 bases and 5 bases respectively, with 13 bases between them. Germline values: CDR1 SGDLS, CDR2 YYNGEE. CDR3 protein: CASSVSSTTETQYF. CDR3 in DNA: TGTGCCAGCAGCGTTTCCTCGACCACCGAGACCCAGTACTTC.

The chain joins TRBV7-2 to TRBJ1-3; 9 bases are a match to TRBD1. The CDR3 is made up of 17 amino acids. Per germline, CDR1 SGHTA and CDR2 FQGNSA. Unmatched junction bases numbered 8, after V lost 1 base and J lost 4 bases. The CDR3 bases are TGTGCCAGCAGCTTAGGGGAACAGGGGGCAAGAGGAAACACCATATATTTT. Translating it yields CASSLGEQGARGNTIYF.

For the CDR3, the DNA is TGCGCCAGCAGCTTGGCCCCGAGTAATGAAAAACTGTTTTTT. Protein sequence: CASSLAPSNEKLFF. The rearrangement links TRBV5-1 to TRBJ1-4; D not resolved. The length of the CDR3 is 14 residues. V lost 0 bases to trimming and J lost 4 bases, with 7 bases between them. CDR1 is SGHRS, CDR2 YFSETQ, per germline.

This chain joins TRBV29-1 and TRBJ1-1; unclear D gene. There are 13 residues in the CDR3. With 2 bases removed from V and 1 base from J, the gap between germline ends came to 8 bases. The germline gives CDR1 SQVTM, CDR2 ANQGSEA. The CDR3 protein is CSVEWQQNTEAFF. CDR3 in DNA: TGCAGCGTTGAATGGCAGCAGAACACTGAAGCTTTCTTT.

V and J are TRBV24-1 and TRBJ1-2, with 11 bases lining up with TRBD1. The CDR3 loop spans 15 amino acids. Germline V gene sequence: CDR1 KGHDR, CDR2 SFDVKD. V shed 8 bases and J 4 bases; nucleotides not matched to a gene: 8. DNA of the CDR3: TGTGCCACCACCACCATCGGACAGGGGGCCTATGGCTACACCTTC. This translates into CATTTIGQGAYGYTF.

The rearrangement uses TRBV5-1 and TRBJ1-1; D remains ambiguous. With 2 bases removed from V and 5 bases from J, the gap between germline ends came to 13 bases. The CDR3 has 14 amino acids. The germline V gene has CDR1 SGHRS and CDR2 YFSETQ. CDR3 nucleotides: TGCGCCAGCAGCTTATTCCCCGGGGTAACTGAAGCTTTCTTT. This codes for CASSLFPGVTEAFF.

This clone was recorded only once. The chain joins TRBV6-6 to TRBJ1-6; 9 bases agree with TRBD1. V was clipped by 5 bases and J by 3 bases; unmatched bases: 8. CDR3 length: 17 residues. Germline CDR1 and CDR2: MNHNY and SVGAGI (reference sequence). The CDR3 DNA is TGTGCCAGCAGTCGTAAACAGGGGGCCGACTATAATTCACCCCTCCACTTT. Translating gives CASSRKQGADYNSPLHF.

This clone appeared a single time. This chain connects TRBV10-3 to TRBJ1-2; tentatively, D is TRBD1 (5 bases). There are 16 residues in the CDR3. Germline CDR1 is ENHRY and CDR2 is SYGVKD. Trimming shortened V by 4 bases and J by 0 bases, and 15 bases separated the two germline ends. The CDR3 region is CAISGGAAGANYGYTF. For the CDR3, the DNA is TGTGCCATCAGTGGGGGCGCGGCAGGAGCTAACTATGGCTACACCTTC.

The rearrangement links TRBV11-2 to TRBJ2-2, with a tentative D call TRBD1 (5 bases). Per the germline V gene, CDR1 is SGHAT and CDR2 is FQNNGV. The CDR3 runs 15 residues. V shed 1 base and J shed 7 bases, with 13 bases lying between them. Written as DNA, the CDR3 is TGTGCCAGCAGCTTAGGGTCAGGGTTAGACGGGGAGCTGTTTTTT. Residues: CASSLGSGLDGELFF.

This clone was observed a single time. V usage is TRBV29-1 and J usage is TRBJ1-2; D is possibly TRBD1 (6 bases). The CDR3 covers 11 residues. V lost 4 bases to trimming and J lost 6 bases, with 9 bases between them. Germline CDR1 SQVTM, CDR2 ANQGSEA. This CDR3 reads CSVVTGHGYTF. As DNA, the CDR3 is TGCAGCGTTGTGACAGGCCATGGCTACACCTTC.

This chain connects TRBV12-5 to TRBJ2-2; D remains unclear. Deletions cut 0 bases from V and 0 bases from J, with 5 bases between. The CDR3 sequence is 15 residues long. The germline gives CDR1 LGHNT, CDR2 FRNRAP. The chain's CDR3 is CASGLVVANTGELFF. CDR3 nucleotides: TGTGCTAGTGGTTTGGTGGTAGCGAACACCGGGGAGCTGTTTTTT.

V is TRBV4-1 and J is TRBJ1-1; D is ambiguous. CDR1 is MGHRA, CDR2 YSYEKL, per germline. CDR3 length: 15 residues. Between the trimmed V and J ends, which lost 4 bases and 1 base, there was a span of 13 bases. CDR3 DNA sequence: TGCGCCAGCAGCCCCGCGGGCAGACCGAACACTGAAGCTTTCTTT. Encoded protein: CASSPAGRPNTEAFF.

The J gene is TRBJ2-7, the V gene TRBV18; 9 bases are shared with TRBD2. Germline V gives CDR1 KGHSH, CDR2 LQKENI. Losses at the gene ends were 3 bases for V and 5 bases for J; bases not matched to a gene: 8. The CDR3 spans 15 residues. The CDR3 region has the DNA TGTGCCAGCTCACCCTCAGCGGGAGGACTCAACGAGCAGTACTTC. Its protein is CASSPSAGGLNEQYF.

The chain couples TRBV9 to TRBJ2-2; 11 positions match TRBD2. CDR3 length: 16 residues. Germline loops: CDR1 SGDLS, CDR2 YYNGEE. The V and J ends lost 3 bases and 2 bases, in that order; junction bases with no gene match: 3. The DNA for the CDR3 is TGTGCCAGCAGCGCCACTAGCGGGAGTAACACCGGGGAGCTGTTTTTT. The encoded protein is CASSATSGSNTGELFF.

V and J are TRBV5-1 and TRBJ1-1; D unclear. This CDR3 has 12 amino acids. Germline V lookup: CDR1 SGHRS, CDR2 YFSETQ. Trimming took off 5 bases at V and 2 bases at J, with 7 bases between the two ends. In DNA form, the CDR3 reads TGCGCCAGCAGTCTACACAACACTGAAGCTTTCTTT. Its protein is CASSLHNTEAFF.

The V call is TRBV7-2, the J call TRBJ2-7; D unclear. The CDR3 is made up of 11 amino acids. The germline CDR1 and CDR2 sequences are SGHTA and FQGNSA. Trimming pared 5 bases from V and 1 base from J, leaving 3 bases between. Here the CDR3 reads CASSVSYEQYF. CDR3 in DNA: TGTGCCAGCAGCGTTTCCTACGAGCAGTACTTC.

This clone occurred once. The J gene is TRBJ1-4, the V gene TRBV7-9, with D possibly TRBD1 on 5 matching bases. V dropped 4 bases and J dropped 5 bases, with 17 bases sitting between them. The germline V gene encodes CDR1 SEHNR and CDR2 FQNEAQ (reference sequence). This CDR3 comprises 16 residues. CDR3 loop: CASSSSAGTDNEKLFF. The CDR3 DNA sequence: TGTGCCAGCAGCTCGTCTGCCGGGACGGACAATGAAAAACTGTTTTTT.

The V call is TRBV29-1, the J call TRBJ2-4; D gene unclear. The CDR3 spans 15 residues. Germline V lookup: CDR1 SQVTM, CDR2 ANQGSEA. V was shortened by 0 bases and J by 0 bases, with 9 bases between the two germline ends. DNA of the CDR3: TGCAGCGTTGAAGATACCGGCCTAGCCAAAAACATTCAGTACTTC. It encodes CSVEDTGLAKNIQYF.

The chain joins TRBV2 to TRBJ2-1; maybe TRBD1 (6 bases). CDR1 is SNHLY and CDR2 is FYNNEI in the germline V gene. CDR3 length: 14 amino acids. Trimming stripped 7 bases from V and 4 bases from J, with 14 bases between. The CDR3 DNA reads TGTGCCAGCAATTTGAGACAGGCATACAATGAGCAGTTCTTC. This codes for CASNLRQAYNEQFF. Together with reference TRBV2 and TRBJ2-1, the CDR3 gives the full variable domain: EPEVTQTPSHQVTQMGQEVILRCVPISNHLYFYWYRQILGQKVEFLVSFYNNEISEKSEIFDDQFSVERPDGSNFTLKIRSTKLEDSAMYFCASNLRQAYNEQFFGPGTRLTVL.

This clone showed up just once. The V gene is TRBV5-1, the J gene TRBJ2-5; 9 bases are shared with TRBD1. CDR3 size: 14 residues. The germline V gene has CDR1 SGHRS and CDR2 YFSETQ. V was clipped by 4 bases and J by 4 bases; unmatched bases: 5. CDR3 bases: TGCGCCAGCAGCATGACAGGGGGAGGAGAGACCCAGTACTTC. It translates to CASSMTGGGETQYF. The full variable domain, rest sourced from reference TRBV5-1 and TRBJ2-5, is KAGVTQTPRYLIKTRGQQVTLSCSPISGHRSVSWYQQTPGQGLQFLFEYFSETQRNKGNFPGRFSGRQFSNSRSEMNVSTLELGDSALYLCASSMTGGGETQYFGPGTRLLVL.

The chain recombines TRBV19 with TRBJ1-2; D remains unclear. V shed 3 bases and J shed 2 bases, with 10 bases lying between them. The CDR3 extends over 14 amino acids. The V gene's germline CDR1 is LNHDA and CDR2 SQIVND (reference sequence). CDR3 loop: CASSIGVSNYGYTF. The CDR3 DNA is TGTGCCAGTAGTATCGGTGTCTCAAACTATGGCTACACCTTC.